This T cell receptor (beta chain) is drawn from a study of cytomegalovirus exposure and HLA in healthy donors. Study-wide points: First-cohort TCR clusters were later found to tend to co-occur in the approximately 120 validation repertoires. There were 150 to 200 TCR beta chains listed as cytomegalovirus-associated.

Only one count was recorded for this clone. Its antigen is unknown. With V trimmed by 8 bases and J by 3 bases, 2 bases remained unmatched. Per the germline V gene, CDR1 is WSHSY and CDR2 is SAAADI. This CDR3 is built from 14 residues. Method: immunoSEQ multiplex PCR; TCRdb's copy keeps in-frame clones and lacks some. The table includes about 310,000 clones, approximately 88% detected once. The validation cohort, a group of around 130 subjects, included the donors and was separate from the roughly 670-subject first cohort. Sequences were obtained from PBMCs. This receptor was taken from a man in his thirties or forties in good health and CMV-seronegative. The chain combines TRBV10-2 with TRBJ2-1; 12 positions match TRBD1. CDR3 in amino acids: CASGTGGFYNEQFF. The CDR3 nucleotides read TGCGCCAGCGGGACAGGGGGCTTCTACAATGAGCAGTTCTTC.